This T cell receptor beta chain appears in the sequencing data of a study of post-analysis software for immune sequencing data. Study-wide background: Clinical courses comprised relapsing-remitting, secondary progressive and progressive-relapsing multiple sclerosis. Study-wide results and limits: Four or five TRBV segments, TRBV5-6, TRBV5-1 and TRBV20-1 among them, were found more frequent in patients than controls. Same-batch samples co-clustered strongly by F measure.

With respect to this clonotype: Its cognate antigen is unknown.

This CDR3 has 17 amino acids. V shed 5 bases and J 6 bases; nucleotides not matched to a gene: 14. Germline loops: CDR1 LGHDT, CDR2 YNNKEL (reference sequence). Tagging with unique molecular identifiers was a feature of the TCR beta cDNA libraries. Out of roughly 1 to 11 million T cells, about 520,000 cDNA molecules were generated. TCRdb reprocessed the PCR reads via MiXCR and lists one record per CDR3 protein. The table records 750,000 to 900,000 distinct CDR3 sequences, around 46% of them present only once. The J gene is TRBJ2-7, the V gene TRBV3-1; 12 positions agree with TRBD2. Input material: blood. This sequence originates from a girl aged 10 to 17 with multiple sclerosis. The CDR3 nucleotides read TGTGCCAGCAGCAAATTGACTAGCGGGAGAATCCGGTCCGAGCAGTACTTC. Translation: CASSKLTSGRIRSEQYF.